The rows below give T cell receptor beta chains drawn from one sample of a study of identical twins. TCRdb itself ran the 5' RACE reads through MiXCR, one entry per CDR3 protein. The sample lists around 230,000 distinct CDR3 sequences, about a tenth occurring once. The material sequenced was memory (CD45RO+) T cells sorted from blood. These receptor sequences come from a woman aged 18-29 years in good health. Both conserved end residues are part of each CDR3. The D gene is left open where the match is weak. Clone sizes are given selectively: once, few, many, or a class where the clone is expanded.

TRBJ2-1 TRBD2 few TRBV6-1 TGTGCCAGCAGTGAATTCCCCCGGGACTACCTCTACAATGAGCAGTTCTTC CASSEFPRDYLYNEQFF
TRBJ2-6 . . TRBV2 TGTGCCAGCCTGTACAACTCTGGGGCCAACGTCCTGACTTTC CASLYNSGANVLTF
TRBJ2-1 . . TRBV12-3/TRBV12-4 TGTGCCAGCAGTTTAGCGCAGGGGACTGGATACAATGAGCAGTTCTTC CASSLAQGTGYNEQFF
TRBJ2-1 . few TRBV7-2 TGTGCCAGCAGCTTAGCGTCGACCAGCCACTCCTACAATGAGCAGTTCTTC CASSLASTSHSYNEQFF
TRBJ1-2 TRBD1 many TRBV5-6 TGTGCCAGCAGAAAGACAGGGGAAGTATATGGCTACACCTTC CASRKTGEVYGYTF
TRBJ2-1 TRBD1 . TRBV2 TGTGCCAGCAGTGATCCCGGGACAGGGGAGGATGAGCAGTTCTTC CASSDPGTGEDEQFF
TRBJ1-1 . few TRBV6-5 TGTGCCAGCAGTTCCGACGGCGCCTGGGCTTTCTTT CASSSDGAWAFF
TRBJ2-4 . . TRBV13 TGTGCCAGCAGCTTAGTTAGCGACAACATTCAGTACTTC CASSLVSDNIQYF
TRBJ2-1 . . TRBV10-3 TGTGCCATCAGTGAATTAGACAGGCTGTGGCAGTTCTTC CAISELDRLWQFF
TRBJ2-3 TRBD1 few TRBV15 TGTGCCACCAGTCGGACAGGGATCCCAGATACGCAGTATTTT CATSRTGIPDTQYF
TRBJ1-2 . many TRBV10-3 TGTGCCATCAGACAACAGACCCCCTATGGCTACACCTTC CAIRQQTPYGYTF
TRBJ2-5 . . TRBV6-2/TRBV6-3 TGTGCCAGCAGGGATCATTTTAAAGAGACCCAGTACTTC CASRDHFKETQYF
TRBJ2-7 TRBD2 . TRBV29-1 TGCAGCGTTCATCTAGCGGGAGTTGAAGAGCAGTACTTC CSVHLAGVEEQYF
TRBJ1-2 . few TRBV6-1 TGTGCCAGCAGGCCGGGACAAAATTATGGCTACACCTTC CASRPGQNYGYTF
TRBJ2-7 . many TRBV28 TGTGCCAGCGGTCGGGTCAGGGATAACGAGCAGTACTTC CASGRVRDNEQYF
TRBJ1-6 . . TRBV12-3/TRBV12-4 TGTGCCAGCCGCCGAGGGGGAGATAATTCACCCCTCCACTTT CASRRGGDNSPLHF
TRBJ1-1 . few TRBV3-1 TGTGCCAGCAGCCAAGTGGGGAACACTGAAGCTTTCTTT CASSQVGNTEAFF
TRBJ1-1 . many TRBV28 TGTGCCAGCAGCCCACTACAGGGAGGGGGCACTGAAGCTTTCTTT CASSPLQGGGTEAFF
TRBJ2-1 TRBD2 . TRBV2 TGTGCCAGCAGCCTGACTAGCGGGGGGCAGGGTGAGCAGTTCTTC CASSLTSGGQGEQFF
TRBJ1-2 . few TRBV18 TGTGCCAGCTCACCTGAAGGAGGGCCGTACTATGGCTACACCTTC CASSPEGGPYYGYTF